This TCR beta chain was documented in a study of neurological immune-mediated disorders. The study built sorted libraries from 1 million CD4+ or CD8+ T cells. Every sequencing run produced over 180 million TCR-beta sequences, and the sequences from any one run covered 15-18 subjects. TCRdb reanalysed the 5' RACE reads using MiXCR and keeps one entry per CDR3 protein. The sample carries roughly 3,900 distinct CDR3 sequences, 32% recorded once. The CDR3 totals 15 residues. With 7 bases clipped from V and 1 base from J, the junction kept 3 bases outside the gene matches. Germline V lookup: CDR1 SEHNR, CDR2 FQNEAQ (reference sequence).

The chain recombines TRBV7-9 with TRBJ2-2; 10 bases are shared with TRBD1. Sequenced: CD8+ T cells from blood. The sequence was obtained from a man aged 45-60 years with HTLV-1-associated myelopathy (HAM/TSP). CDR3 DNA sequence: TGTGCCAGCATCGGGGACAGGGGGAACACCGGGGAGCTGTTTTTT. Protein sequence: CASIGDRGNTGELFF. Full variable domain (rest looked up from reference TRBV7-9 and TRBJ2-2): DTGVSQNPRHKITKRGQNVTFRCDPISEHNRLYWYRQTLGQGPEFLTYFQNEAQLEKSRLLSDRFSAERPKGSFSTLEIQRTEQGDSAMYLCASIGDRGNTGELFFGEGSRLTVL.